The clone carrying this T cell receptor beta chain appeared a single time. The data are from a study of blood T cell repertoires in COVID-19. The CDR3 extends over 13 amino acids. Losses at the gene ends were 5 bases for V and 8 bases for J; bases not matched to a gene: 6. Germline lookup yields CDR1 LGHNT and CDR2 FRNRAP. Data came from immunoSEQ multiplex PCR; TCRdb stores just in-frame clones and leaves some out. The table has around 240,000 clones, 85% seen once; the top ten hold around 0.89%. Sequences were obtained from peripheral blood. The V call is TRBV12-5, the J call TRBJ1-2, with 9 positions matching TRBD1. The sequence came from a middle-aged man with acute or convalescent COVID-19. In DNA form, the CDR3 reads TGTGCTAGTGGTCCCGGGACAGGGCACGGCTACACCTTC. Translating gives CASGPGTGHGYTF.